This T cell receptor beta chain originates from a study of shared clonotypes between healthy human individuals. The CDR3 consists of 12 residues. Per the germline V gene, CDR1 is LNHNV and CDR2 is YYDKDF (reference sequence). V lost 2 bases and J lost 8, with 6 bases in between. Method: immunoSEQ multiplex PCR; TCRdb's copy keeps in-frame clones and lacks some. The table records approximately 2.5 million clones, more than 85% of them present only once. The rearrangement links TRBV15 to TRBJ1-4; D is undetermined. The specimen was naive CD4+ T cells from PBMCs. The subset here: CD45RA+ positively selected. The TCR was taken from a man aged 18 to 30 in good health. Some clones in this sample may be carry-over from other donors' samples. The CDR3 spells CATSRPLEKLFF. The DNA for the CDR3 is TGTGCCACCAGCAGACCCCTCGAAAAACTGTTTTTT.